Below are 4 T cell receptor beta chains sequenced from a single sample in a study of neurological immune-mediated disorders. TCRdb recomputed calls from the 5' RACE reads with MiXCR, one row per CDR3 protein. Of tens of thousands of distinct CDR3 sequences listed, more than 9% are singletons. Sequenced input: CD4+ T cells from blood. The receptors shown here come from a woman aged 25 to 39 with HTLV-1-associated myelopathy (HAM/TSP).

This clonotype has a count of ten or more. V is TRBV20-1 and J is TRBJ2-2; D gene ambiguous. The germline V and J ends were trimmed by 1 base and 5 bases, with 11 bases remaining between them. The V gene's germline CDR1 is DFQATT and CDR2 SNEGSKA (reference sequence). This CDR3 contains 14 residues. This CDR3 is CSARGRTGTGELFF. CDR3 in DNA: TGCAGTGCTAGAGGCCGGACGGGTACCGGGGAGCTGTTTTTT.

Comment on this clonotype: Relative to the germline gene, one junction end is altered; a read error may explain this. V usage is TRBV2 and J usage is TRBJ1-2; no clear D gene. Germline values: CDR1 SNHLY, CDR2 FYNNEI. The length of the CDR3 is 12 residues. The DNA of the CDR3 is TGTGCCAGCAGTGTTTCAAAGAACGGCTACAACTTC. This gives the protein CASSVSKNGYNF.

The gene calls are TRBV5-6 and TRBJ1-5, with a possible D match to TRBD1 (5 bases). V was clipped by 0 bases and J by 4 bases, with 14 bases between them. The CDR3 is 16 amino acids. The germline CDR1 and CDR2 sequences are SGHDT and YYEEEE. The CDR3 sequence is CASSLARAGDNQPQHF. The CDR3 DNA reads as TGTGCCAGCAGCTTGGCCAGGGCGGGGGATAATCAGCCCCAGCATTTT.

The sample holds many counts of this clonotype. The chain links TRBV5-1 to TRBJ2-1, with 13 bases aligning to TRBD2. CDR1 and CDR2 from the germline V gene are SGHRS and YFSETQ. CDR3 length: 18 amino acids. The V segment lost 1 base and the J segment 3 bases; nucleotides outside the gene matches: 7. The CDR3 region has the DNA TGCGCCAGCAGCTTGCAGACTAGCGGGGGGACTTACTACAATGAGCAGTTCTTC. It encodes CASSLQTSGGTYYNEQFF.